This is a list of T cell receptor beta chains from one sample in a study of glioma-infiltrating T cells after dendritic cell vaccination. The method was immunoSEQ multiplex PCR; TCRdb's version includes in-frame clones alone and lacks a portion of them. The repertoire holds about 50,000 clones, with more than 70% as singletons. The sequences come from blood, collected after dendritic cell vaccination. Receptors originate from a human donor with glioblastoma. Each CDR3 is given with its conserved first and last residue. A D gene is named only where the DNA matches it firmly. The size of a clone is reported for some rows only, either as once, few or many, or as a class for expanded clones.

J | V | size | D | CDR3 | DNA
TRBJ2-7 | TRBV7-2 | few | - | CASSLAPQEPYEQYF | TGTGCCAGCAGCTTAGCGCCACAGGAGCCGTACGAGCAGTACTTC
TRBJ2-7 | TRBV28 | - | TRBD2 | CASSSRLAGTYEQYF | TGTGCCAGCAGTTCGAGACTAGCGGGGACCTACGAGCAGTACTTC
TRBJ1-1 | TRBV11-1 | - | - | CASSTRTATPEAFF | TGTGCCAGCAGCACACGGACAGCGACCCCCGAAGCTTTCTTT
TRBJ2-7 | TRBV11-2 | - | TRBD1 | CASRIGQGGLYEQYF | TGTGCCAGCAGAATCGGACAGGGCGGCTTATACGAGCAGTACTTC
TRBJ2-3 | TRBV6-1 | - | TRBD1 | CASSEIEGQGAYFTDTQYF | TGTGCCAGCAGTGAAATAGAGGGACAGGGTGCCTATTTCACAGATACGCAGTATTTT
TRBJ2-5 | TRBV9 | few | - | CASSVGGQSGETQYF | TGTGCCAGCAGCGTAGGGGGACAATCCGGGGAGACCCAGTACTTC
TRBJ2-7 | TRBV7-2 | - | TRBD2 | CASSSWLGGGDEQYF | TGTGCCAGCAGCTCCTGGCTGGGTGGGGGGGACGAGCAGTACTTC
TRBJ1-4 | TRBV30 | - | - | CAWSVGSGEKLFF | TGTGCCTGGAGTGTTGGGTCGGGGGAAAAACTGTTTTTT
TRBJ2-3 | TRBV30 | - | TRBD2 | CAWSDDAGADTQYF | TGTGCCTGGAGTGATGATGCGGGAGCAGATACGCAGTATTTT
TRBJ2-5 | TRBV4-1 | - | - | CASSQVTAFGLGTQYF | TGCGCCAGCAGCCAAGTGACAGCGTTCGGGTTGGGGACCCAGTACTTC
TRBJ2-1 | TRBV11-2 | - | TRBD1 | CASSFGDRARNEQFF | TGTGCCAGCAGCTTCGGGGACAGGGCCAGGAATGAGCAGTTCTTC
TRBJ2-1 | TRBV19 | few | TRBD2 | CASSIWGGEQFF | TGTGCCAGTAGTATATGGGGGGGTGAGCAGTTCTTC
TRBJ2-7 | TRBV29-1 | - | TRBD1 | CSVARDRGPYEQYF | TGCAGCGTTGCCCGGGACAGGGGCCCCTACGAGCAGTACTTC
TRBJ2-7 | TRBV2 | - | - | CASSEQGLYEQYF | TGTGCCAGCAGTGAACAGGGGCTGTACGAGCAGTACTTC
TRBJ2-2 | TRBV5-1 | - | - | CASTVTGSGDTGELFF | TGCGCCAGCACAGTCACAGGGAGTGGGGACACCGGGGAGCTGTTTTTT